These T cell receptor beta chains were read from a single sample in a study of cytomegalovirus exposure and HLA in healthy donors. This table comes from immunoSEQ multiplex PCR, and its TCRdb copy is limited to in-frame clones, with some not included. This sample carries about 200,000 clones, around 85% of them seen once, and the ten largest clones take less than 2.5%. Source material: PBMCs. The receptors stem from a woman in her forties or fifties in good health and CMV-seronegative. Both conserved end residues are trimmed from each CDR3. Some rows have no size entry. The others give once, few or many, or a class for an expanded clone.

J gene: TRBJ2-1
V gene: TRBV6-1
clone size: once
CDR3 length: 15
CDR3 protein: ASSEASGSGRIHEQF

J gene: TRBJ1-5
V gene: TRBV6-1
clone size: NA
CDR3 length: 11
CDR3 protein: ASSRTRNQPQH

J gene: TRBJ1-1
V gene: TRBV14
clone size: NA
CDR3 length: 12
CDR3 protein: ASSRAGMGTEAF

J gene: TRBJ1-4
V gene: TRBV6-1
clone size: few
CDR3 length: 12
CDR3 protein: ASSAGDRNEKLF

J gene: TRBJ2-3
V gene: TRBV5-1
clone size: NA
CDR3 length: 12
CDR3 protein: ASSLGLFGDTQY

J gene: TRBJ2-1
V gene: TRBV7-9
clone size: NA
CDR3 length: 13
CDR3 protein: SSSLAGVPYNEQF

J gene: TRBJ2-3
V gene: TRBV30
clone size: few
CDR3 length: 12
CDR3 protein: AWMSGGKGDTQY

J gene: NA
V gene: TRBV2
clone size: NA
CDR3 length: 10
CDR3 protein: ASWGQLGEQY

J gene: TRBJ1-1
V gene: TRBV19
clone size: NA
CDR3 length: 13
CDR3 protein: ASNNVRGPYTEAF

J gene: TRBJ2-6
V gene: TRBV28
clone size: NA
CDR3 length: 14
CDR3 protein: ASGPGQQSGANVLT

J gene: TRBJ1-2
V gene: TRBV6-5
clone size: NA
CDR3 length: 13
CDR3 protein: ASSYSIRLSSGYT

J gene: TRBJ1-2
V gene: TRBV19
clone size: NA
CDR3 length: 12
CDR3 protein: ASSIEAGPYGYT

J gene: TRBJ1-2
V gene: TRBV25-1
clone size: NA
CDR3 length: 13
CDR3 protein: ASSRNRATGYGYT

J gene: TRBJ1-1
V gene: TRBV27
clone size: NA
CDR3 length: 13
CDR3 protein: ASNTPTGANTEAF

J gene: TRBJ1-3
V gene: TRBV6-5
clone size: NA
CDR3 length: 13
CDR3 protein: ASSRDRDFGNTIY

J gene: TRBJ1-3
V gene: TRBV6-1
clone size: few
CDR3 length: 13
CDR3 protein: ASSVAALSGNTIY

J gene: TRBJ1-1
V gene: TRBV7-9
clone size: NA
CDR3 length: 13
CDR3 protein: ASSLGPTGLTEAF

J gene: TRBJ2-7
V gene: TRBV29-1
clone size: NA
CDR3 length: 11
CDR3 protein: SVGRLMSDEQY